A selection of T cell receptor beta chains follows, all from one sample in a study of response to subunit inactivated influenza vaccine. TCRdb re-called the RT-PCR reads with MiXCR, one entry per CDR3 protein. The sample yields about 650,000 distinct CDR3 sequences, 14% seen once. This specimen was PBMCs from blood, taken roughly 15 days before vaccination. The source of these receptors is a man aged 50 to 60 who received an inactivated influenza vaccine. Both conserved end residues are part of each CDR3. Each record gives: V gene, D gene, J gene, CDR3 protein. A D gene is named only where the DNA matches it firmly.

v_gene: TRBV2; d_gene: -; j_gene: TRBJ1-2; CDR3aa: CAREAGNYGYTF
v_gene: TRBV4-1; d_gene: -; j_gene: TRBJ1-4; CDR3aa: CASSQDRVANEKLFF
v_gene: TRBV6-2/TRBV6-3; d_gene: -; j_gene: TRBJ2-1; CDR3aa: CASSYGRGGVNEQFF
v_gene: TRBV2; d_gene: -; j_gene: TRBJ2-7; CDR3aa: CASLGQTYEQYF
v_gene: TRBV20-1; d_gene: -; j_gene: TRBJ1-2; CDR3aa: CSARHSAGYTF
v_gene: TRBV7-2; d_gene: -; j_gene: TRBJ2-7; CDR3aa: CASSPQFGGEQYF
v_gene: TRBV4-3; d_gene: -; j_gene: TRBJ2-7; CDR3aa: CASSQFAYLDSYEQYF
v_gene: TRBV5-1; d_gene: -; j_gene: TRBJ1-2; CDR3aa: CASSLEQPANYGYTF
v_gene: TRBV6-5; d_gene: TRBD2; j_gene: TRBJ2-7; CDR3aa: CASSFSYSGGPSYEQYF
v_gene: TRBV2; d_gene: TRBD2; j_gene: TRBJ2-2; CDR3aa: CASSDGGRAFTGELFF
v_gene: TRBV18; d_gene: TRBD2; j_gene: TRBJ2-7; CDR3aa: CASSPRGATNEQYF
v_gene: TRBV24-1; d_gene: -; j_gene: TRBJ2-1; CDR3aa: CATSDASGKSRNEQFF
v_gene: TRBV20-1; d_gene: -; j_gene: TRBJ1-1; CDR3aa: CSPPRQGSTEAFF
v_gene: TRBV2; d_gene: -; j_gene: TRBJ2-5; CDR3aa: CASSEDFQETQYF
v_gene: TRBV3-1; d_gene: -; j_gene: TRBJ2-2; CDR3aa: CASSQDQEVGELFF
v_gene: TRBV11-2; d_gene: -; j_gene: TRBJ2-1; CDR3aa: CASSLETNNEQFF
v_gene: TRBV7-2; d_gene: -; j_gene: TRBJ1-6; CDR3aa: CASSLVESSPLHF
v_gene: TRBV5-4; d_gene: -; j_gene: TRBJ2-3; CDR3aa: CASSSGEPNTDTQYF
v_gene: TRBV20-1; d_gene: TRBD2; j_gene: TRBJ2-3; CDR3aa: CSVTPGLATDTQYF
v_gene: TRBV20-1; d_gene: TRBD2; j_gene: TRBJ2-3; CDR3aa: CSARSLAGYGTDTQYF
v_gene: TRBV7-9; d_gene: TRBD2; j_gene: TRBJ2-7; CDR3aa: CASRGGASGRLGSEQYF
v_gene: TRBV18; d_gene: -; j_gene: TRBJ2-1; CDR3aa: CASSPRGGDNEQFF
v_gene: TRBV28; d_gene: -; j_gene: TRBJ2-3; CDR3aa: CASSSPRGLPDTQYF
v_gene: TRBV28; d_gene: -; j_gene: TRBJ2-5; CDR3aa: CASSQLREQETQYF
v_gene: TRBV4-2; d_gene: TRBD2; j_gene: TRBJ2-3; CDR3aa: CASSQDAGALDTQYF
v_gene: TRBV6-1; d_gene: TRBD2; j_gene: TRBJ2-1; CDR3aa: CASTSGSGLNNEQFF
v_gene: TRBV6-2/TRBV6-3; d_gene: -; j_gene: TRBJ1-1; CDR3aa: CASSVDRTEAFF
v_gene: TRBV27; d_gene: -; j_gene: TRBJ1-5; CDR3aa: CASSAGRQPQHF
v_gene: TRBV28; d_gene: TRBD2; j_gene: TRBJ2-1; CDR3aa: CASSLPSGSTYNEQFF
v_gene: TRBV19; d_gene: TRBD2; j_gene: TRBJ2-1; CDR3aa: CASSRGRAAYNEQFF
v_gene: TRBV4-3; d_gene: -; j_gene: TRBJ2-1; CDR3aa: CASSQDTGRDNEQFF
v_gene: TRBV4-2; d_gene: -; j_gene: TRBJ2-3; CDR3aa: CASSQEAGSTDTQYF
v_gene: TRBV29-1; d_gene: TRBD1; j_gene: TRBJ2-7; CDR3aa: CSVVYRGTYEQYF